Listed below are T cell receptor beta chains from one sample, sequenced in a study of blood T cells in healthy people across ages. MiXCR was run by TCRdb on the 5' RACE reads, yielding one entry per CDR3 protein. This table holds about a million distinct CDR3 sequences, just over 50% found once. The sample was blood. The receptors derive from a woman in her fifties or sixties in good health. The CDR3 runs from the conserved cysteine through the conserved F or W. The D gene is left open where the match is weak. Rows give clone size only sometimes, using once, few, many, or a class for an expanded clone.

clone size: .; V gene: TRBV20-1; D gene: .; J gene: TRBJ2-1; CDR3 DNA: TGCAGTGCTGGAGTCTGGAGTAGCGGCAACAATGAGCAGTTCTTC; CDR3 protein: CSAGVWSSGNNEQFF
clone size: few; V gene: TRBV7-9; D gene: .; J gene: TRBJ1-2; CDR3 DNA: TGTGCCAGCAGCTCGACAGATACTAACTATGGCTACACCTTC; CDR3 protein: CASSSTDTNYGYTF
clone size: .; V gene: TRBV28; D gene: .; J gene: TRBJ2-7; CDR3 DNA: TGTGCCGGCAGTTCCAGAACCTCAGTCTCCTACGAGCAGTACTTC; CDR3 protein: CAGSSRTSVSYEQYF
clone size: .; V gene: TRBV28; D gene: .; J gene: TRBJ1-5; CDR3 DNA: TGTGCCAGCAGCCCCCAGGTGGGAGGCCAGCCTAGCAATCAGCCCCAGCATTTT; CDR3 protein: CASSPQVGGQPSNQPQHF
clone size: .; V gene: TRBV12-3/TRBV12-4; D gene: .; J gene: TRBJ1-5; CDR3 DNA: TGTGCCAGCAGTTTAGTAGCCGGGCAGGGACAGCCCCAGCATTTT; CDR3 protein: CASSLVAGQGQPQHF
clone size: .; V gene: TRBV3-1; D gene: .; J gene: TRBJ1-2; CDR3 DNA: TGTGCCAGCAGCCAAGAAGGCCGGAGGGGAAGTGGCTACACCTTC; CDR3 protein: CASSQEGRRGSGYTF
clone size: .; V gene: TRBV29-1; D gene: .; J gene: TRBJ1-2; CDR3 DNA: TGCAGCGTTGAGGTCCGAGCTAACTATGGTTACACCTTC; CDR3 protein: CSVEVRANYGYTF
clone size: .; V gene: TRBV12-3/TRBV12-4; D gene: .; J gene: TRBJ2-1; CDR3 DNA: TGTGCCAGCAGCCAACTCCGGTTGAATGAGCAGTTCTTC; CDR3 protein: CASSQLRLNEQFF
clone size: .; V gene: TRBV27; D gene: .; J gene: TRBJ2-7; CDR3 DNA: TGTGCCAGCAGTTTCTTACAGGGAGGAGACGAGCAGTACTTC; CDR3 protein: CASSFLQGGDEQYF
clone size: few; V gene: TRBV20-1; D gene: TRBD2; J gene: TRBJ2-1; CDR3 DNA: TGCAGTGCTAGAGACCAGGGACTAGCGGGCAATGAGCAGTTCTTC; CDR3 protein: CSARDQGLAGNEQFF
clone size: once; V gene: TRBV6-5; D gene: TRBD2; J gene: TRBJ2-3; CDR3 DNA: TGTGCCAGCAGTTACGCGGGAGCGGGCACAGATACGCAGTATTTT; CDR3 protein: CASSYAGAGTDTQYF
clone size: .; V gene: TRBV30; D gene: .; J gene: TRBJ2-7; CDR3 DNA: TGTGCCTGGAGTGTACCGCACGGACGTCGCGAGCAGTACTTC; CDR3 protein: CAWSVPHGRREQYF
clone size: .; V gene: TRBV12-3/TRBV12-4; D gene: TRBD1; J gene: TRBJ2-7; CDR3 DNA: TGTGCCAGCAGTTTATATGGGACAGGGCCCCCCTACGAGCAGTACTTC; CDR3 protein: CASSLYGTGPPYEQYF
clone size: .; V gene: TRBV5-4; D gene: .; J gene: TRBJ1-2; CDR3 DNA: TGTGCCAGCAGCATGCGCCTGACAGACCAGAAAGGCTACACCTTC; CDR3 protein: CASSMRLTDQKGYTF
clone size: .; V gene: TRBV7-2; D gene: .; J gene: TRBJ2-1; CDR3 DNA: TGTGCCAGCAGCTTAGAGTCCTACAATGAGCGGTTCTTC; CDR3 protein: CASSLESYNERFF
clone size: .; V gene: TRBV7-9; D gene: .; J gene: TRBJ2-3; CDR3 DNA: TGTGCCAGCAAATCTTTCAAAGGGCCCTCCGGAGATACGCAGTATTTT; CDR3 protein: CASKSFKGPSGDTQYF
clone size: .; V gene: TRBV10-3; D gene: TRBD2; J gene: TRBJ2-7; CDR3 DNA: TGTGCCATGGGCTCTAGCGGGGCCCCGCGAGAGCAGTACTTC; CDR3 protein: CAMGSSGAPREQYF
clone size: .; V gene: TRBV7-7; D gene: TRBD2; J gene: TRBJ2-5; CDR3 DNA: TGTGCCAGCAGCTTAGGGCCGGGGGGTAGCCAAGAGACCCAGTACTTC; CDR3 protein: CASSLGPGGSQETQYF
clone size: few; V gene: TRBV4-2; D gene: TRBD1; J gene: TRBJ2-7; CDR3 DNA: TGTGCCAGCAGCCAAGACGGGACAGGGGAAGAGACTCAGTACTTC; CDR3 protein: CASSQDGTGEETQYF
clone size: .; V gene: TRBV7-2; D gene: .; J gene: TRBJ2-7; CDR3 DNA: TGTGCCAGCAGCTTAGCGGGGGAGTACAATGAGCAGTACTTC; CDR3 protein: CASSLAGEYNEQYF
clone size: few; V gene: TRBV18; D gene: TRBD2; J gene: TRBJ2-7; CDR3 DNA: TGTGCCAGCTCACCTCAGGAGGGAGGGGACGAGCAGTACTTC; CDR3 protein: CASSPQEGGDEQYF
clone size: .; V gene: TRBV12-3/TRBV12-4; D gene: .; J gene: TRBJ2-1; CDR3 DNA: TGTGCCAGCAGTACAGCGCTTTATACCTACAATGAGCAGTTCTTC; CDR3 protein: CASSTALYTYNEQFF